The clone carrying this T cell receptor (beta chain) was found once. A read error may explain this, as a much larger clone is one base away. Germline V gene data show CDR1 as MNHEY and CDR2 as SVGEGT. This CDR3 spans 16 amino acids. The sample's time point: sample taken at primary tumor resection. Tumor, nontumor lung or frozen PBMC supplied whole RNA that was sequenced unsorted. The cohort: about 79 early-stage, untreated non-small cell lung cancer patients. In TCRdb, the 5' RACE reads were re-called with MiXCR into one record per CDR3 protein. Here the sample spans approximately 40,000 distinct CDR3 sequences, 6% to 7.5% being singletons. This specimen comes from a study of spatial heterogeneity in lung cancer.

This chain joins TRBV6-2 or TRBV6-3 and TRBJ1-5, with 9 nucleotides matching TRBD1. This receptor was identified in a female donor with early-stage non-small cell lung cancer. The input for sequencing was PBMCs, taken at surgery. CDR3 in amino acids: CASSRWGQGRNQPRHF. CDR3 DNA sequence: TGTGCCAGCAGCCGGTGGGGACAGGGACGCAATCAGCCCCGGCATTTT.